Below, 19 T cell receptor beta chains from the same sample are listed, as sequenced in a study of blood T cell repertoires in COVID-19. Here immunoSEQ multiplex PCR was the method, and the copy in TCRdb shows in-frame clones only, minus some. The table records about 200,000 clones, about 94% of them present only once. The source material was peripheral blood. The receptor set was obtained from a man in his sixties with COVID-19, enrolled during active disease.

The chain uses TRBV3-1 (or the pseudogene TRBV3-2) and TRBJ2-1, with 10 bases fitting TRBD2. CDR3 length equals 19 residues. Per germline, CDR1 LGHDT and CDR2 YNNKEL (reference sequence). V trimming: 2 bases; J trimming: 0 bases; junction bases outside the gene matches: 10. The CDR3 DNA sequence: TGTGCCAGCAGCCAACTAACGCCCTGGACTAGCGGCTCCTACAATGAGCAGTTCTTC. Its protein is CASSQLTPWTSGSYNEQFF.

This sequence joins TRBV5-5 and TRBJ1-1, with no clear D. Deletions cut 0 bases from V and 6 bases from J, with 12 bases between. This CDR3 has 14 amino acids. Germline V gene data show CDR1 as SGHKS and CDR2 as YYEKEE (reference sequence). The CDR3 nucleotides are TGTGCCAGCAGCTTGGGTCAGGAACGCTCTGAAGCTTTCTTT. As protein: CASSLGQERSEAFF.

The chain links TRBV21-1 to TRBJ1-2. TRBV21-1 is a recognized pseudogene. This CDR3 is 16 amino acids long. Here the CDR3 reads CASSKGPKGGNYGYTF. The CDR3 DNA sequence: TGTGCCAGCAGCAAAGGCCCTAAGGGGGGGAACTATGGCTACACCTTC.

This chain links TRBV5-5 with TRBJ2-1; D remains unclear. Germline loops: CDR1 SGHKS, CDR2 YYEKEE (reference sequence). V was cut by 1 base and J by 0 bases, with 14 bases left in between. This CDR3 has 17 amino acids. The CDR3 nucleotides are TGTGCCAGCAGCTTGACACTGTTGCCTAGCTCCTACAATGAGCAGTTCTTC. As protein: CASSLTLLPSSYNEQFF.

The gene calls are TRBV27 and TRBJ2-7; a weak D match, TRBD2 (6 bases). The V gene lost 6 bases and the J gene lost 3 bases, with 12 bases spanning the gap. CDR1 is MNHEY, CDR2 SMNVEV, per germline (reference sequence). This CDR3 region has 13 residues. CDR3 DNA sequence: TGTGCCAGCAGGGAGGGCGACCTCTACGAGCAGTACTTC. Translated: CASREGDLYEQYF.

This clone was counted once. The rearrangement uses TRBV20-1 and TRBJ1-4; weak D call: TRBD1 (5 bases). The CDR3 covers 13 residues. V lost 3 bases and J lost 8, with 13 bases in between. The V gene's germline CDR1 is DFQATT and CDR2 SNEGSKA (reference sequence). The CDR3 nucleotides read TGCAGTGCTAGTAACCAGGGCGCGGAAAAACTGTTTTTT. Protein: CSASNQGAEKLFF.

This sequence joins TRBV5-1 and TRBJ2-7; tentative D call: TRBD1 (6 bases). This CDR3 comprises 15 residues. Germline V gene sequence: CDR1 SGHRS, CDR2 YFSETQ. V lost 4 bases to trimming and J lost 3 bases, with 17 bases between them. Written as DNA, the CDR3 is TGCGCCAGCAGCCCCCCGAACAGGGTAGGCTACGAGCAGTACTTC. Translation gives CASSPPNRVGYEQYF.

The CDR3 DNA sequence: TGTGCCAGCAGCTTAGCAGGCACGCAGAGGGAAAAACTGTTTTTT. Residues: CASSLAGTQREKLFF. The V call is TRBV7-2, the J call TRBJ1-4; unclear D gene. CDR3 length equals 15 residues. Looked up from germline, CDR1 is SGHTA and CDR2 is FQGNSA. V gave up 0 bases and J gave up 8 bases, with 13 bases separating them.

The chain joins TRBV5-4 to TRBJ1-5, with a weak D call TRBD1 (6 bases). V shed 4 bases and J shed 0 bases, with 14 bases lying between them. The V gene's germline CDR1 is SGHNT and CDR2 YYREEE (reference sequence). The CDR3 has 16 residues. This chain's CDR3 is CASSRGPGASNQPQHF. The CDR3 DNA is TGTGCCAGCAGCCGAGGCCCAGGGGCTAGCAATCAGCCCCAGCATTTT.

This clone has only one observation. The chain combines TRBV29-1 with TRBJ1-1; D is undetermined. Trimming cost V 6 bases and J 1 base, with 12 bases left between them. The CDR3 totals 13 residues. In germline, CDR1 is SQVTM, CDR2 ANQGSEA. CDR3 sequence: CSVGDGSNTEAFF. The CDR3, as DNA: TGCAGCGTCGGTGACGGGTCGAACACTGAAGCTTTCTTT.

CDR3 nucleotide sequence: TGTGCCAGCAGTTACTCGGACAAGAAGGGTAATGAAGCTTTCTTT. This sequence encodes CASSYSDKKGNEAFF. The rearrangement joins TRBV6-5 to TRBJ1-1; D may be TRBD1 (5 bases). This CDR3 has 15 residues. Between the trimmed V and J ends, which lost 0 bases and 7 bases, there was a span of 15 bases. The germline CDR1 and CDR2 sequences are MNHEY and SVGAGI.

The chain joins TRBV27 to TRBJ2-7; D possibly corresponds to TRBD1 (6 bases). CDR3 size: 14 residues. The germline V gene encodes CDR1 MNHEY and CDR2 SMNVEV (reference sequence). The V and J ends lost 4 bases and 3 bases respectively, with 13 bases between them. The CDR3 here is CASSYLDSRYEQYF. In nucleotides, the CDR3 is TGTGCCAGCAGTTACTTGGACAGTCGCTACGAGCAGTACTTC.

V is TRBV6-6 and J is TRBJ2-3; 7 bases are shared with TRBD1. CDR1 is MNHNY, CDR2 SVGAGI, per germline (reference sequence). This CDR3 region has 15 residues. J gave up 0 bases and V 6 bases, and 6 bases lay outside the gene matches. Here the CDR3 reads CASSFGTASTDTQYF. The CDR3 DNA reads TGTGCCAGCAGCTTCGGGACAGCGAGCACAGATACGCAGTATTTT.

The V call is TRBV5-4, the J call TRBJ2-7, with unresolved D. Between the trimmed V and J ends, which lost 2 bases and 3 bases, there was a span of 9 bases. Germline CDR1 is SGHNT and CDR2 is YYREEE (reference sequence). The CDR3 extends over 13 amino acids. This chain's CDR3 is CASSFPDYYEQYF. CDR3 sequence (DNA): TGTGCCAGCAGCTTCCCAGATTACTACGAGCAGTACTTC.

The genes are TRBV5-4 and TRBJ1-2, with D hard to call. Germline CDR1 SGHNT, CDR2 YYREEE (reference sequence). There are 15 residues in the CDR3. The V gene lost 2 bases and the J gene lost 7 bases, with 18 bases spanning the gap. CDR3 bases: TGTGCCAGCAGCTTTTCTAACGGGATTGGTCGTGGCTACACCTTC. It yields the protein CASSFSNGIGRGYTF.

The chain recombines TRBV6-5 with TRBJ2-7, with D tentatively TRBD2 (6 bases). The CDR3 has 15 amino acids. Germline assignment: CDR1 MNHEY and CDR2 SVGAGI. V was trimmed by 7 bases and J by 1 base, leaving 17 bases between them. CDR3 DNA sequence: TGTGCCAGCACCGCTGGGGGTAGCGGATCCTACGAGCAGTACTTC. Translating it yields CASTAGGSGSYEQYF.

The V gene is TRBV7-3, the J gene TRBJ2-1, with D possibly TRBD1 on 6 matching bases. The CDR3 sequence is 15 residues long. V was pared by 5 bases and J by 7 bases, with 18 bases between. The V gene's germline CDR1 is SGHTA and CDR2 FQGTGA. CDR3 nucleotides: TGTGCCAGCAGCCTTGCCCTTGGAACAGGGAATGAGCAGTTCTTC. This sequence encodes CASSLALGTGNEQFF.

The CDR3 loop reads CASSQGTSTYNEQFF. The DNA of the CDR3 is TGTGCCAGCAGCCAAGGGACTAGTACCTACAATGAGCAGTTCTTC. The chain links TRBV3-1 (or the pseudogene TRBV3-2) to TRBJ2-1; 7 bases map to TRBD2. The CDR3 has 15 residues. V trimming: 1 base; J trimming: 2 bases; junction bases outside the gene matches: 2. The germline V gene encodes CDR1 LGHDT and CDR2 YNNKEL (reference sequence).

The gene calls are TRBV19 and TRBJ2-1, with TRBD1 as a possible D gene (6 bases). V was pared by 8 bases and J by 9 bases, with 20 bases between. Germline values: CDR1 LNHDA, CDR2 SQIVND (reference sequence). The CDR3 runs 14 residues. Written as DNA, the CDR3 is TGTGCCAGTCGAAGCCGGGACACGAAGAGTGAGCAGTTCTTC. It specifies CASRSRDTKSEQFF.